The clone carrying this TCR beta chain has a count of ten or more. Its target is not known. This entry is derived from a study of breast tumors, draining lymph nodes, adjacent tissues. Study conclusions and caveats: Data only fit, rather than demonstrated, lymph node origin of most tumor T cells.

MiXCR was run by TCRdb on the multiplex PCR reads, yielding one entry per CDR3 protein. The repertoire includes fewer than 200,000 distinct CDR3 sequences, around a third of them detected once, and around 4.5% sits in the top ten. The lymph nodes were axillary draining lymph nodes from breast cancer patients. The TCR was taken from a female donor with breast cancer. Some clones in this sample may be carry-over from other donors' samples. The sequencing input was axillary lymph node tissue.

CDR3 in amino acids: CASSQEEEGALSNQPQHF. The CDR3 bases are TGTGCCAGCAGCCAAGAGGAGGAGGGGGCCTTGAGCAATCAGCCCCAGCATTTT. This chain connects TRBV3-2 to TRBJ1-5; the D call TRBD1 from the table was never checked on the DNA. TRBV3-2 represents a pseudogene. This CDR3 spans 18 amino acids.